The rows below give T cell receptor beta chains drawn from one sample of a study of cytomegalovirus exposure and HLA in healthy donors. The repertoire was sequenced with immunoSEQ multiplex PCR; TCRdb's copy has only in-frame clones and lacks some. The data contain roughly 55,000 clones, around 81% of them singletons. Sequenced sample: PBMCs. The source of these receptors is a boy under 18 in good health and CMV-seropositive. Each CDR3 is given with its conserved first and last residue. A D gene is named only where the DNA matches it firmly. Where a row states a size, it is once, few, many or the class of an expanded clone; other rows omit it.

>TRBV19|TRBD2|.|TRBJ2-1
TGTGCCAGTAGTCAATTAGCGGGGTTTACCTACAATGAGCAGTTCTTC
CASSQLAGFTYNEQFF
>TRBV19|TRBD1|once|TRBJ1-6
TGTGCCAGTAGAGGACAGGGGCAACCCCTCCACTTT
CASRGQGQPLHF
>TRBV5-4|.|.|TRBJ2-1
TGTGCCAGCACCAACCGCGGGAACGATGAGCAGTTCTTC
CASTNRGNDEQFF
>TRBV5-1|.|.|TRBJ1-5
TGCGCCAGCAGCTTGGGGGGAGTCAATCAGCCCCAGCATTTT
CASSLGGVNQPQHF
>TRBV9|.|.|TRBJ1-3
TGTGCCAGCAACAGGGAGGGCGTAGGAAACACCATATATTTT
CASNREGVGNTIYF
>TRBV2|.|.|TRBJ1-2
TGTGCCAGCAGTGCCAGGGAAGGTGGCTACACCTTC
CASSAREGGYTF
>TRBV30|TRBD2|.|TRBJ2-2
TGTGCCTGGATTTCTAGCGGAAACACCGGGGAGCTGTTTTTT
CAWISSGNTGELFF
>TRBV29-1|TRBD1|.|TRBJ2-1
TGCAGCGTGTCACAGGGGCCCACCCTTAAAGTTTACAATGAGCAGTTCTTC
CSVSQGPTLKVYNEQFF
>TRBV14|TRBD1|.|TRBJ1-4
TGTGCCAGCAGCCAGGGACAGGGACTTAATGAAAAACTGTTTTTT
CASSQGQGLNEKLFF
>TRBV5-1|TRBD1|.|TRBJ2-7
TGCGCCAGCAGCATAATCTCAGGGGGTGGCTACGAGCAGTACTTC
CASSIISGGGYEQYF
>TRBV16|.|.|TRBJ1-2
TGTGCCAGCAGCCCGTATGACAGTAACTATGGCTACACCTTC
CASSPYDSNYGYTF
>TRBV9|TRBD2|.|TRBJ2-5
TGTGCCAGCAGCGAAACTAGCGGGCCGATGCGGGAGACCCAGTACTTC
CASSETSGPMRETQYF
>TRBV5-1|.|.|TRBJ2-3
TGCGCCAGCAGCTGGACAAGTTCCTCAGATACGCAGTATTTT
CASSWTSSSDTQYF
>TRBV5-8|.|.|TRBJ2-6
TGTGCCAGCAGCCGACCCACAGGGCCTGGGGCCAACGTCCTGACTTTC
CASSRPTGPGANVLTF
>TRBV14|TRBD1|once|TRBJ2-7
TGTGCCAGCAGCCAAGAGGGACAGAAGATCTACGAGCAGTACTTC
CASSQEGQKIYEQYF
>TRBV19|TRBD1|.|TRBJ1-1
TGTGCCAGTAGTCCAACAGGGGTGACTGAAGCTTTCTTT
CASSPTGVTEAFF
>TRBV2|TRBD1|few|TRBJ1-1
TGTGCCAGACGGGGACAGGACTATACTGAAGCTTTCTTT
CARRGQDYTEAFF
>TRBV7-2|.|.|TRBJ2-5
TGTGCCAGCAGCTTAGCGCCGGCATCAGGGACCCAGTACTTC
CASSLAPASGTQYF
>TRBV7-2|.|.|TRBJ2-3
TGTGCCAGCAGCTCGGGACAACCTAAGGATACGCAGTATTTT
CASSSGQPKDTQYF
>TRBV7-9|TRBD1|.|TRBJ1-4
TGTGCCAGCAGGGGGACAGGGGCCGAAAAACTGTTTTTT
CASRGTGAEKLFF
>TRBV10-1|TRBD2|.|TRBJ2-5
TGCGCCAGCAAATTGGGACTAGCCCACGGGGAGACCCAGTACTTC
CASKLGLAHGETQYF
>TRBV9|TRBD2|.|TRBJ2-2
TGTGCCAGCAGCGCCGGGGGGGCTAGCACCGGGGAGCTGTTTTTT
CASSAGGASTGELFF
>TRBV9|TRBD1|.|TRBJ2-1
TGTGCCAGCAGCGAAGACAGGGTCTCCGATGAGCAGTTCTTC
CASSEDRVSDEQFF
>TRBV27|TRBD1|.|TRBJ1-5
TGTGCCAGCGCGGAGCTGGGACAGGGCAATCAGCCCCAGCATTTT
CASAELGQGNQPQHF
>TRBV1|.|.|TRBJ2-1
TGCACCAGCAGCCGCCGGCGGACTGGAAGGATTCACTGCAATGAGCAGTTCTTC
CTSSRRRTGRIHCNEQFF
>TRBV27|.|.|TRBJ2-7
TGTGCCAGCAGTGCCAGGGGAGCCCACGAGCAGTACTTC
CASSARGAHEQYF
>TRBV19|.|few|TRBJ2-7
TGTGCCAGTAGTGGTAAGGGGACAAGGGGGTCCTACGAGCAGTACTTC
CASSGKGTRGSYEQYF
>TRBV6-5|TRBD2|.|TRBJ2-3
TGTGCCAGCAGTTACTCAGCGGGGGGTACAGATACGCAGTATTTT
CASSYSAGGTDTQYF
>TRBV5-4|TRBD1|.|TRBJ1-4
TGTGCCAGCAGCTTCGTGGAGGGGGCATATATCGGAAAACTGTTTTTT
CASSFVEGAYIGKLFF
>TRBV9|.|.|TRBJ2-3
TGTGCCAGCAGCGTAAAGGTCGCAGGGGGCACAGATACGCAGTATTTT
CASSVKVAGGTDTQYF
>TRBV29-1|TRBD1|.|TRBJ1-2
TGCAGCGTTGGGGGACAGGCCGCTAACTATGGCTACACCTTC
CSVGGQAANYGYTF
>TRBV13|.|.|TRBJ2-3
TGTGCCAGCAGCTCAAGAGTCGATACGCAGTATTTT
CASSSRVDTQYF